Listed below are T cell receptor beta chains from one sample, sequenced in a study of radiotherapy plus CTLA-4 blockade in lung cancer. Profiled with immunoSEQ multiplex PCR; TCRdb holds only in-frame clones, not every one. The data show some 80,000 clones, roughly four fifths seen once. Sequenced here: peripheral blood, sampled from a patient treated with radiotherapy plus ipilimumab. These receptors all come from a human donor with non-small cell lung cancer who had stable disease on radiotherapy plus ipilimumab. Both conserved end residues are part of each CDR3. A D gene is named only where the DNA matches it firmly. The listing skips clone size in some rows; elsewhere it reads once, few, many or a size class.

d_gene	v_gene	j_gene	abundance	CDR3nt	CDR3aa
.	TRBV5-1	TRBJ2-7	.	TGCGCCAGCATAGGCAGGCGGAACGAGCAGTACTTC	CASIGRRNEQYF
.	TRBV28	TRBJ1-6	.	TGTGCCAGCAGCCGGGACATGAGAGGGAATTCACCCCTCCACTTT	CASSRDMRGNSPLHF
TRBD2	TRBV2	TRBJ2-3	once	TGTGCCAGCAGTGCACCTACTCTGGACCGGGGGGGAGATACGCAGTATTTT	CASSAPTLDRGGDTQYF
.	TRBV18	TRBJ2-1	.	TGTGCCAGCTCACCACGAGGGATCGATGAGCAGTTCTTC	CASSPRGIDEQFF
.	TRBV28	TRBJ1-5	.	TGTGCCAGCACGGTCAGTCACAATCAGCCCCAGCATTTT	CASTVSHNQPQHF
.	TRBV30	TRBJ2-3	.	TGTGCCTGTTACAGGTCCCTCACAGATACGCAGTATTTT	CACYRSLTDTQYF
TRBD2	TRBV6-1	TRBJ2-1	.	TGTGCCAGCAGTGAAGCGCTAACGGGACTAGCGGGAGATGAGCAGTTCTTC	CASSEALTGLAGDEQFF
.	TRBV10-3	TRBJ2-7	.	TGTGCCATCAGTGAGGGGAGCGGAGTGGTCGAGCAGTACTTC	CAISEGSGVVEQYF
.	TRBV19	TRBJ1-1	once	TGTGCCAGTAGTATAATCGAGGCCCGTGGCACTGAAGCTTTCTTT	CASSIIEARGTEAFF
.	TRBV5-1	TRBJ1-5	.	TGCGCCAGCAGCTTGACAGGGAGCCAGCCCCAGCATTTT	CASSLTGSQPQHF
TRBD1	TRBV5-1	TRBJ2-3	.	TGCGCCAGCGGACCTCGACGGGACAGGGGAACTAATACGCAGTATTTT	CASGPRRDRGTNTQYF
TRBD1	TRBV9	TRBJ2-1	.	TGTGCCAGCAGCGCAGGACAGGGGGCGCACCAGTTCTTC	CASSAGQGAHQFF
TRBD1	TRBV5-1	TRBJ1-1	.	TGCGCCAGCTTTGAACAGGGGTTGACTGAAGCTTTCTTT	CASFEQGLTEAFF
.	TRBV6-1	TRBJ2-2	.	TGTGCCAGCCTTGGGACCGCAACCGGGGAGCTGTTTTTT	CASLGTATGELFF
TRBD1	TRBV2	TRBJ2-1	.	TGTGCCAGCCCAGGACAGGGGGCGGAAAATGAGCAGTTCTTC	CASPGQGAENEQFF
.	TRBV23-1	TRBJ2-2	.	TGCGCCAGCAGTCCTCCCCGGACAGCTAAGAACACCGGGGAGCTGTTTTTT	CASSPPRTAKNTGELFF
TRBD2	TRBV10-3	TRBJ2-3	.	TGTGCCATCAGTGATATGTCTAGCGGGGGGAAAGATACGCAGTATTTT	CAISDMSSGGKDTQYF
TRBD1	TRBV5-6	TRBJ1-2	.	TGTGCCAGCAGCTGGGACAGGGGTGGCTATGGCTACACCTTC	CASSWDRGGYGYTF
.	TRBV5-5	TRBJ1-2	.	TGTGCCAGCAGCTTTAATACGGGTAACTATGGCTACACCTTC	CASSFNTGNYGYTF
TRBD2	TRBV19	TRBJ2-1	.	TGTGCCAGTCGAGACGGGAGGGCGTACAATGAGCAGTTCTTC	CASRDGRAYNEQFF
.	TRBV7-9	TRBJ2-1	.	TGTGCCGGCAATACCCCGATGGGCGATGAGCAGTTCTTC	CAGNTPMGDEQFF
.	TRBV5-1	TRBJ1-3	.	TGCGCCAGCAGCGAGACAAAGGACACCATATATTTT	CASSETKDTIYF
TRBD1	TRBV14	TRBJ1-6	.	TGTGCCAGCAGCCGACTACGGGACAGGGGTGACTCACCCCTCCACTTT	CASSRLRDRGDSPLHF
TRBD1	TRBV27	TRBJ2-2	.	TGTGCCAGCCGGACAGGGGCGGTTACCGGGGAGCTGTTTTTT	CASRTGAVTGELFF
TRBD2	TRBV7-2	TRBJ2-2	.	TGTGCCAGCAGCCCCCGGACTAGCGGGGGAACCGGGGAGCTGTTTTTT	CASSPRTSGGTGELFF
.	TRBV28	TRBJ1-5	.	TGTGCCAGCAGTATTGGGGACCGGATGAGTCAGCCCCAGCATTTT	CASSIGDRMSQPQHF
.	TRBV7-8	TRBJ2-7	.	TGTGCCAGCAGCCCAGCACGGACTTCGTACGAGCAGTACTTC	CASSPARTSYEQYF
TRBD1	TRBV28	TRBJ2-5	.	TGTGCCAGCAGTTTGTCTCCGGGACAGGGGAAGACCCAGTACTTC	CASSLSPGQGKTQYF
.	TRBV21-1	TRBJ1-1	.	TGTGCCAGCAGCAAACGGATAGGGAAAGTGAACACTGAAGCTTTCTTT	CASSKRIGKVNTEAFF
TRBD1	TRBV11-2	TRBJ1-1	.	TGTGCCAGCAGCGCAACTACAGGGGGCATCTCTGAAGCTTTCTTT	CASSATTGGISEAFF
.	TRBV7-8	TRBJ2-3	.	TGTGCCAGCAGCTTAACTCCGGGGGCGGATACGCAGTATTTT	CASSLTPGADTQYF
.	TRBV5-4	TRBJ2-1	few	TGTGCCAGCAGCTTGGGAAAATCCTACAATGAGCAGTTCTTC	CASSLGKSYNEQFF
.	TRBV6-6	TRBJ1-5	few	TGTGCCAGCAGCCGTGGGGTGATAAGGCAGCCCCAGCATTTT	CASSRGVIRQPQHF
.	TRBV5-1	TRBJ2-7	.	TGCGCCAGCAGCTTGTCCGCGGCCGGCGAGCAGTACTTC	CASSLSAAGEQYF
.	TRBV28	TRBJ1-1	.	TGTGCCACCTTCTTGTTTGGGGCGGGGGCTGAAGCTTTCTTT	CATFLFGAGAEAFF
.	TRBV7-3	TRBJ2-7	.	TGTGCCAGCAGCTTGACCGGGACGGGACTCTACGAGCAGTACTTC	CASSLTGTGLYEQYF
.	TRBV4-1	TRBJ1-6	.	TGCGCCAGCAGCCAAGCGGCAGGGGATAATTCACCCCTCCACTTT	CASSQAAGDNSPLHF
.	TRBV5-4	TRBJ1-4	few	TGTGCCAGCAGCTTAACAATTGGTGCAGATGAAAAACTGTTTTTT	CASSLTIGADEKLFF
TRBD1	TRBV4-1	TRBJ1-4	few	TGCGCCAGCAGCCAATTGACAGGGGGTGAAGAAAAACTGTTTTTT	CASSQLTGGEEKLFF
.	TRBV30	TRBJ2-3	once	TGTGCCCTACGAATTCTCTCTAGCACAGATACGCAGTATTTT	CALRILSSTDTQYF
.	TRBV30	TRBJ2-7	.	TGTGCCTGGGGGTCCGGGACCTACGAGCAGTACTTC	CAWGSGTYEQYF
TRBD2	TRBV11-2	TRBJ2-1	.	TGTGCCAGCAGCTTCATAGCGGGAGGATCCGAGCAGTTCTTC	CASSFIAGGSEQFF
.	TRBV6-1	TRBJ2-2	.	TGTGCCTCGACCACCCCGGCACGAGACACCGGGGAGCTGTTTTTT	CASTTPARDTGELFF
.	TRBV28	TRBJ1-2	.	TGTGCCAGCAGCCAACTTGGGACATCGTTTTATGGCTACACCTTC	CASSQLGTSFYGYTF
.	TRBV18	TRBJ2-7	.	TGTGCCAGCTCACCAATGGCAATCGAGCAGTACTTC	CASSPMAIEQYF